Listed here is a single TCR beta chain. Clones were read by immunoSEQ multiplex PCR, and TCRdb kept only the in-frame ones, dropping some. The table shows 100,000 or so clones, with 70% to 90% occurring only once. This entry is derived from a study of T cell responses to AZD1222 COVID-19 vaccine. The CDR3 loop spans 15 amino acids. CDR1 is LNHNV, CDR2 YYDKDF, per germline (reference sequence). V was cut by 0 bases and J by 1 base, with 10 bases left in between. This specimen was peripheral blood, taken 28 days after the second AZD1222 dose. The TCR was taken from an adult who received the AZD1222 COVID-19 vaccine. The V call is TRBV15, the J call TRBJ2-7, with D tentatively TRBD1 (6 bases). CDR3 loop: CATSRDIDRSYEQYF. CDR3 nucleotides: TGTGCCACCAGCAGAGATATTGACAGGTCCTACGAGCAGTACTTC.